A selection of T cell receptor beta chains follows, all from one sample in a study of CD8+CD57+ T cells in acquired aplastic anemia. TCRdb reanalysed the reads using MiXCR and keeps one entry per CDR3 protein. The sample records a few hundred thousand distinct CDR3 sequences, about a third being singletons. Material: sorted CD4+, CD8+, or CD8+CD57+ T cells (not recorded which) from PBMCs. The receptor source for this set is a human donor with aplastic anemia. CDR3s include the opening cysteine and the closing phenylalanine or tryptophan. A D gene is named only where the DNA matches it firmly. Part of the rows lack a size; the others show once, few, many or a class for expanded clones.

CDR3nt: TGTGCCAGCAGCTTAGGGGTCAGGGACAATTCACCCCTCCACTTT
CDR3aa: CASSLGVRDNSPLHF
j_gene: TRBJ1-6
len: 15
abundance: many
d_gene: .
v_gene: TRBV7-2

CDR3nt: TGCGCCAGCAGCTCCATATTAACAGGGGCCCTTTTAGGTCAGCCCCAGCATTTT
CDR3aa: CASSSILTGALLGQPQHF
j_gene: TRBJ1-5
len: 18
abundance: .
d_gene: TRBD1
v_gene: TRBV4-1

CDR3nt: TGTGCCAGCAGTGATGCCCTAGCGGGAGGGACCTACGAGCAGTACTTC
CDR3aa: CASSDALAGGTYEQYF
j_gene: TRBJ2-7
len: 16
abundance: .
d_gene: TRBD2
v_gene: TRBV25-1

CDR3nt: TGTGCCACCAGCGCTTCGGGAGGGGTCGGATATGGCTACACCTTC
CDR3aa: CATSASGGVGYGYTF
j_gene: TRBJ1-2
len: 15
abundance: .
d_gene: .
v_gene: TRBV24-1

CDR3nt: TGCGCCAGCAGCCAAGACAGGGGTACCTACGAGCAGTACTTC
CDR3aa: CASSQDRGTYEQYF
j_gene: TRBJ2-7
len: 14
abundance: .
d_gene: .
v_gene: TRBV4-1

CDR3nt: TGTGCCAGCAGTCCCGGACAGGTTACTGAAGCTTTCTTT
CDR3aa: CASSPGQVTEAFF
j_gene: TRBJ1-1
len: 13
abundance: .
d_gene: TRBD1
v_gene: TRBV13

CDR3nt: TGTGCCAGCAGCGTAGACGGGACTTCCTACAATGAGCAGTTCTTC
CDR3aa: CASSVDGTSYNEQFF
j_gene: TRBJ2-1
len: 15
abundance: .
d_gene: .
v_gene: TRBV9

CDR3nt: TGTGCCAGCAGCGTAGCTCCCGGGGGGACCTACGAGCAGTACTTC
CDR3aa: CASSVAPGGTYEQYF
j_gene: TRBJ2-7
len: 15
abundance: .
d_gene: TRBD2
v_gene: TRBV9

CDR3nt: TGTGCCAGCAGTCTTTTCGGGACTCGAGACAATGAGCAGTTCTTC
CDR3aa: CASSLFGTRDNEQFF
j_gene: TRBJ2-1
len: 15
abundance: few
d_gene: .
v_gene: TRBV27

CDR3nt: TGCAGTGCTAGGTTTTCTGCTGGAAACACCATATATTTT
CDR3aa: CSARFSAGNTIYF
j_gene: TRBJ1-3
len: 13
abundance: many
d_gene: .
v_gene: TRBV20-1

CDR3nt: TGTGCTAGTGGTTTGGATGGGGCGTCTGAAGCTTTCTTT
CDR3aa: CASGLDGASEAFF
j_gene: TRBJ1-1
len: 13
abundance: .
d_gene: .
v_gene: TRBV12-5

CDR3nt: TGTGCCAGCAGCTTACCAGGACAGGCTAGTTTTGGAAACACCATATATTTT
CDR3aa: CASSLPGQASFGNTIYF
j_gene: TRBJ1-3
len: 17
abundance: .
d_gene: TRBD1
v_gene: TRBV11-1

CDR3nt: TGTGCCAGCAGTTTCATACATGGACAGACGAACACCGGGGAGCTGTTTTTT
CDR3aa: CASSFIHGQTNTGELFF
j_gene: TRBJ2-2
len: 17
abundance: few
d_gene: .
v_gene: TRBV12-3/TRBV12-4

CDR3nt: TGTGCCAGTAGTATAGTAGGTGTGGTGAACACTGAAGCTTTCTTT
CDR3aa: CASSIVGVVNTEAFF
j_gene: TRBJ1-1
len: 15
abundance: many
d_gene: .
v_gene: TRBV19

CDR3nt: TGCAGTGCAACACAACCGGGACTAGCGGGTGTTGAGCAGTTCTTC
CDR3aa: CSATQPGLAGVEQFF
j_gene: TRBJ2-1
len: 15
abundance: few
d_gene: TRBD2
v_gene: TRBV20-1

CDR3nt: TGTGCCATCAGTGAGACAGGGAATCAGCCCCAGCATTTT
CDR3aa: CAISETGNQPQHF
j_gene: TRBJ1-5
len: 13
abundance: .
d_gene: .
v_gene: TRBV10-3

CDR3nt: TGCAGCGAATCAAGGGGTGAGCAGTTCTTC
CDR3aa: CSESRGEQFF
j_gene: TRBJ2-1
len: 10
abundance: many
d_gene: .
v_gene: TRBV29-1

CDR3nt: TGTGCCAGCAGTGAATTGGGCGGTAGCAATCAGCCCCAGCATTTT
CDR3aa: CASSELGGSNQPQHF
j_gene: TRBJ1-5
len: 15
abundance: few
d_gene: .
v_gene: TRBV6-1

CDR3nt: TGTGCCAGCGCCCCTGTGGGCAGGGGGCCCTACGAGCAGTACTTC
CDR3aa: CASAPVGRGPYEQYF
j_gene: TRBJ2-7
len: 15
abundance: .
d_gene: TRBD1
v_gene: TRBV6-2/TRBV6-3

CDR3nt: TGTGCCAGCAGTCCCGAGGAGGATGAGCAGTTCTTC
CDR3aa: CASSPEEDEQFF
j_gene: TRBJ2-1
len: 12
abundance: few
d_gene: .
v_gene: TRBV3-1

CDR3nt: TGTGCCAGCAGCTTGTCCGAGGACAGGGTAGTAGCCGGGGAGCTGTTTTTT
CDR3aa: CASSLSEDRVVAGELFF
j_gene: TRBJ2-2
len: 17
abundance: .
d_gene: TRBD1
v_gene: TRBV11-2

CDR3nt: TGTGCCGGCACAGGGGGTAATCAGCCCCAGCATTTT
CDR3aa: CAGTGGNQPQHF
j_gene: TRBJ1-5
len: 12
abundance: .
d_gene: TRBD1
v_gene: TRBV6-6

CDR3nt: TGTGCCAGCAGCTCCCGCGGCGGGGGAGGCTATGGCTACACCTTC
CDR3aa: CASSSRGGGGYGYTF
j_gene: TRBJ1-2
len: 15
abundance: .
d_gene: .
v_gene: TRBV5-8

CDR3nt: TGTGCCACCAGCAGAGCCCAGGGGAGGGACTACGAGCAGTACTTC
CDR3aa: CATSRAQGRDYEQYF
j_gene: TRBJ2-7
len: 15
abundance: many
d_gene: .
v_gene: TRBV15

CDR3nt: TGTGCCTGGAGAAGGGACCGAGGAAACTATGACACCATATATTTT
CDR3aa: CAWRRDRGNYDTIYF
j_gene: TRBJ1-3
len: 15
abundance: .
d_gene: .
v_gene: TRBV30

CDR3nt: TGCGCCAGCAGCCTGACAGGAGAGAGCTATGGCTACACCTTC
CDR3aa: CASSLTGESYGYTF
j_gene: TRBJ1-2
len: 14
abundance: many
d_gene: .
v_gene: TRBV5-1

CDR3nt: TGCGCCAGCAGCCTGTCGGCGGGGGGAATCAATCAGCCCCAGCATTTT
CDR3aa: CASSLSAGGINQPQHF
j_gene: TRBJ1-5
len: 16
abundance: .
d_gene: .
v_gene: TRBV5-1

CDR3nt: TGTGCCAGCTCACCAACCCGTCGGCAGGGTGGAGATACGCAGTATTTT
CDR3aa: CASSPTRRQGGDTQYF
j_gene: TRBJ2-3
len: 16
abundance: .
d_gene: .
v_gene: TRBV11-1

CDR3nt: TGTGCCTGGAGGCCACACGGGGGACCCCTCCACTTT
CDR3aa: CAWRPHGGPLHF
j_gene: TRBJ1-6
len: 12
abundance: .
d_gene: .
v_gene: TRBV30

CDR3nt: TGTGCCAGCAGCCCTGGGACACCCATCGCCCAAGACTATGGCTACACCTTC
CDR3aa: CASSPGTPIAQDYGYTF
j_gene: TRBJ1-2
len: 17
abundance: few
d_gene: .
v_gene: TRBV4-2

CDR3nt: TGTGCCAGCAGTTTAGACCCAGCAGCAAACTATGGCTACACCTTC
CDR3aa: CASSLDPAANYGYTF
j_gene: TRBJ1-2
len: 15
abundance: .
d_gene: .
v_gene: TRBV12-3/TRBV12-4